Following are 28 T cell receptor beta chains from one sample sequenced in a study of T-cell reconstitution after alpha-beta-depleted transplantation in children (dated by TCRdb to the mid-2010s). Library preparation used PCR. Sequencing instrument: Illumina HiSeq 2500. TCR library preparation used molecular barcoding, with unique molecular identifiers applied to normalize quantification of the TCRbeta repertoire. The raw public data were reprocessed by TCRdb itself: fastp quality trimming at Q25, MiXCR clonotype calling, in-frame beta chains only. For every CDR3 protein sequence, its rows merge into one entry that carries the most common genes and DNA. This sample is represented by about 980,000 distinct CDR3 sequences; about 29% of them were singletons. The ten largest clones take up under 30% of the sample. The label giving this sample's treatment or condition can be read as: allogeneic hematopoietic cell transplantation with graft depleted of TCRalphabeta T cells and CD19 B cells.

This sample comprised PBMCs, mostly from graft donor cells, obtained 360 days after TCRalphabeta/CD19-depleted stem cell transplant. These receptors all come from a boy under two years old who had a stem cell transplant for SCID, so the T cells may come from the graft donor.

This clonotype showed up many times. The chain employs TRBV12-3 or TRBV12-4 and TRBJ2-6; the match to TRBD2 covers 9 bases. The CDR3 runs to 17 residues. The V gene end was trimmed by 3 bases and the J gene end by 5 bases; junction bases not matched to a gene: 8. In DNA form, the CDR3 reads TGTGCCAGCAGTTTGGATAGCGGGGGTTGGCGGGCCAACGTCCTGACTTTC. Translated, it gives CASSLDSGGWRANVLTF.

The V gene is TRBV28, the J gene TRBJ2-5; 9 bases line up with TRBD1. The CDR3 loop spans 16 amino acids. In germline, CDR1 is MDHEN, CDR2 SYDVKM. J was trimmed by 5 bases and V by 6 bases; bases with no gene match: 13. CDR3 sequence reads: CASSPRRGQGAETQYF. The CDR3 DNA follows: TGTGCCAGCAGCCCTCGGCGGGGACAGGGAGCGGAGACCCAGTACTTC.

The gene calls are TRBV10-3 and TRBJ2-5; TRBD1 is a possible D gene (7 bases). Germline loops: CDR1 ENHRY, CDR2 SYGVKD. Trimming took 4 bases from V and 5 from J, leaving 20 bases between them. The length of the CDR3 is 16 residues. The CDR3 DNA sequence: TGTGCCATCAGTGGGAGGGACAGAGATCTTCGGGAGACCCAGTACTTC. This sequence encodes CAISGRDRDLRETQYF.

The J gene is TRBJ2-1, the V gene TRBV28, with 7 bases fitting TRBD1. Germline loops: CDR1 MDHEN, CDR2 SYDVKM. This CDR3 is built from 15 residues. V shed 4 bases and J 4 bases; nucleotides not matched to a gene: 7. The CDR3 bases are TGTGCCAGCAGTTCACGACAGGGTCGGTACAATGAGCAGTTCTTC. Amino acid sequence: CASSSRQGRYNEQFF. Looking up the rest from reference TRBV28 and TRBJ2-1 gives the full variable domain: DVKVTQSSRYLVKRTGEKVFLECVQDMDHENMFWYRQDPGLGLRLIYFSYDVKMKEKGDIPEGYSVSREKKERFSLILESASTNQTSMYLCASSSRQGRYNEQFFGPGTRLTVL.

CDR3 nucleotide sequence: TGTGCCAGCAGTCACGGACTAGCGGGGGGCAGGTCAGATACGCAGTATTTT. Residues: CASSHGLAGGRSDTQYF. This chain joins TRBV12-3 or TRBV12-4 and TRBJ2-3; 14 bases align to TRBD2. The J segment lost 4 bases and the V segment lost 5 bases, leaving 8 bases of the junction unmatched. CDR3 size: 17 residues.

V gene TRBV29-1 combines with J gene TRBJ2-1; a possible D gene is TRBD1 (6 bases). The CDR3 spans 13 residues. Trimming removed 4 bases at V and 6 bases at J, with 13 bases between. Germline V gives CDR1 SQVTM, CDR2 ANQGSEA. CDR3 sequence (DNA): TGCAGCGTTGGGACAGCCGTCCGCAATGAGCAGTTCTTC. Translating gives CSVGTAVRNEQFF.

V and J are TRBV3-1 and TRBJ2-4; no firm D call. CDR1 is LGHDT, CDR2 YNNKEL, per germline (reference sequence). CDR3 size: 15 residues. Trimming took 2 bases from V and 0 from J, leaving 8 bases between them. CDR3 amino acids: CASSQTERAKNIQYF. Here the CDR3 DNA reads TGTGCCAGCAGCCAAACAGAGAGAGCCAAAAACATTCAGTACTTC.

V gene TRBV11-3 combines with J gene TRBJ2-2; perhaps D is TRBD1 or TRBD2 (5 bases each). The CDR3 totals 15 residues. Germline CDR1 is SGHNT and CDR2 is YENEEA. V gave up 5 bases and J gave up 2 bases, with 12 bases separating them. CDR3 in amino acids: CASSEGNINTGELFF. CDR3 DNA sequence: TGTGCCAGCAGCGAGGGGAACATCAACACCGGGGAGCTGTTTTTT.

The chain has TRBV5-1 and TRBJ2-5; the match to TRBD2 covers 8 bases. The ends lost 1 base at V and 5 bases at J; junction bases unmatched: 16. Germline V gene data show CDR1 as SGHRS and CDR2 as YFSETQ. The CDR3 is 18 residues long. The CDR3 spells CASSLFCGTRCVWETQYF. Here the CDR3 DNA reads TGCGCCAGCAGCTTGTTCTGTGGGACTAGATGTGTGTGGGAGACCCAGTACTTC.

This chain connects TRBV5-6 to TRBJ2-5; no firm D call. Germline values: CDR1 SGHDT, CDR2 YYEEEE. V lost 4 bases and J 5 bases, leaving 21 bases between the germline ends. The CDR3 extends over 16 amino acids. In nucleotides, the CDR3 is TGTGCCAGCAGCCATAAGTCGCCCAACAGTAGGGAGACCCAGTACTTC. It codes for CASSHKSPNSRETQYF.

This chain joins TRBV4-1 and TRBJ2-1; D not certain. CDR1 and CDR2 from the germline V gene are MGHRA and YSYEKL. This CDR3 comprises 13 residues. V was clipped by 0 bases and J by 8 bases, with 8 bases between them. The CDR3 bases are TGCGCCAGCAGCCAAGAATTCGTGGATGAGCAGTTCTTC. It specifies CASSQEFVDEQFF.

This chain uses TRBV12-3 or TRBV12-4 with TRBJ1-2, with D perhaps matching TRBD1 (6 bases). The CDR3 runs 13 residues. The germline V and J ends were trimmed by 5 bases and 4 bases, with 11 bases remaining between them. In DNA form, the CDR3 reads TGTGCCAGCAGTGCCAGGGGATCCTATGGCTACACCTTC. This sequence encodes CASSARGSYGYTF.

V and J are TRBV7-8 and TRBJ1-1; perhaps TRBD1 as D (5 bases). Between the trimmed V and J ends, which lost 5 bases and 0 bases, there was a span of 13 bases. Germline V lookup: CDR1 SGHVS, CDR2 FQNEAQ. This CDR3 spans 15 amino acids. The CDR3 DNA reads as TGTGCCAGCAGCCCCCCGGCACAGGTGAACACTGAAGCTTTCTTT. Amino acids: CASSPPAQVNTEAFF.

The chain employs TRBV5-1 and TRBJ2-1, with TRBD2 identical over 9 bases. The ends lost 5 bases at V and 3 bases at J; junction bases unmatched: 6. This CDR3 comprises 15 residues. Germline CDR1 is SGHRS and CDR2 is YFSETQ. The CDR3 is CASRPSSGVYNEQFF. Written as DNA, the CDR3 is TGCGCCAGCAGACCGTCTAGCGGGGTCTACAATGAGCAGTTCTTC.

This clonotype was counted a few times. The chain links TRBV4-3 to TRBJ2-1, with D perhaps TRBD1 or TRBD2 (5 bases each). Germline V lookup: CDR1 LGHNA, CDR2 YSLEER. V dropped 0 bases and J dropped 3 bases, with 12 bases sitting between them. CDR3 size: 16 residues. CDR3 protein: CASSQDRGVVYNEQFF. CDR3 in DNA: TGCGCCAGCAGCCAAGATAGAGGGGTTGTCTACAATGAGCAGTTCTTC.

This clonotype has just a few counts. The gene calls are TRBV4-3 and TRBJ2-7; D might be TRBD2 (5 bases). The germline V gene encodes CDR1 LGHNA and CDR2 YSLEER. The length of the CDR3 is 15 residues. The germline V and J ends were trimmed by 0 bases and 3 bases, with 12 bases remaining between them. The CDR3 DNA is TGCGCCAGCAGCCAAGATCGGGGTGGAAGCTACGAGCAGTACTTC. Residues: CASSQDRGGSYEQYF.

This clonotype was recorded a few times. The chain recombines TRBV20-1 with TRBJ1-3; D is undetermined. The CDR3 consists of 15 residues. CDR1 is DFQATT, CDR2 SNEGSKA, per germline (reference sequence). Trimming stripped 0 bases from V and 4 bases from J, with 13 bases between. This chain's CDR3 is CSARDPTKDGNTIYF. The CDR3 region has the DNA TGCAGTGCTAGAGATCCCACAAAGGACGGAAACACCATATATTTT.

The chain uses TRBV20-1 and TRBJ2-5, with 10 bases fitting TRBD2. Unmatched junction bases numbered 1, after V lost 0 bases and J lost 3 bases. CDR1 is DFQATT and CDR2 is SNEGSKA in the germline V gene (reference sequence). The CDR3 sequence is 14 residues long. The CDR3 here is CSAREGTSEETQYF. The CDR3 region has the DNA TGCAGTGCTAGAGAAGGGACTAGCGAAGAGACCCAGTACTTC.

This clonotype has more than one count but fewer than ten. The chain's CDR3 is CASSYPWTSPQDTQYF. In nucleotides, the CDR3 is TGTGCCAGCAGTTACCCCTGGACTAGCCCCCAGGATACGCAGTATTTT. This chain uses TRBV6-2 or TRBV6-3 with TRBJ2-3, with 8 nucleotides matching TRBD2. Germline lookup yields CDR1 MNHEY and CDR2 SVGEGT. The CDR3 loop spans 16 amino acids. After removal of 2 bases from V and 6 bases from J, the junction contained 10 bases not matched to a gene.

This clonotype was counted a few times. The chain has TRBV5-5 and TRBJ1-5; D call uncertain. Deletions cut 3 bases from V and 2 bases from J, with 6 bases between. The germline V gene encodes CDR1 SGHKS and CDR2 YYEKEE (reference sequence). The CDR3 extends over 13 amino acids. The CDR3 DNA follows: TGTGCCAGCAGCTCGGACGGCAATCAGCCCCAGCATTTT. Protein: CASSSDGNQPQHF.

The V call is TRBV7-3, the J call TRBJ2-7; weak D call: TRBD1 (6 bases). V was trimmed by 1 base and J by 6 bases, leaving 10 bases between them. CDR3 length equals 13 residues. Germline CDR1 SGHTA, CDR2 FQGTGA. This chain's CDR3 is CASSLMKDSEQYF. The CDR3 region has the DNA TGTGCCAGCAGCTTAATGAAGGACAGCGAGCAGTACTTC.

This chain connects TRBV7-9 to TRBJ2-1, with unresolved D. Looked up from germline, CDR1 is SEHNR and CDR2 is FQNEAQ (reference sequence). Deletions cut 4 bases from V and 2 bases from J, with 9 bases between. This CDR3 contains 14 residues. CDR3 nucleotide sequence: TGTGCCAGCAGCTGGGATCCTCCCTACAATGAGCAGTTCTTC. Translation: CASSWDPPYNEQFF.

The chain is built from TRBV19 and TRBJ2-3, with D possibly TRBD2 on 5 matching bases. From germline, CDR1 is LNHDA and CDR2 SQIVND (reference sequence). This CDR3 contains 14 residues. V was clipped by 4 bases and J by 6 bases, with 14 bases between them. In DNA, the CDR3 is TGTGCCAGTAGTACCGGGGTCCTCATGGATACGCAGTATTTT. Its protein product is CASSTGVLMDTQYF. The entire variable domain, with the rest obtained from reference TRBV19 and TRBJ2-3, is as follows: DGGITQSPKYLFRKEGQNVTLSCEQNLNHDAMYWYRQDPGQGLRLIYYSQIVNDFQKGDIAEGYSVSREKKESFPLTVTSAQKNPTAFYLCASSTGVLMDTQYFGPGTRLTVL.

The chain links TRBV7-2 to TRBJ1-1; D is possibly TRBD1 (5 bases). CDR1 is SGHTA, CDR2 FQGNSA, per germline. V lost 6 bases and J 5 bases, leaving 16 bases between the germline ends. The CDR3 totals 14 residues. The CDR3 DNA sequence: TGTGCCAGCAGACTCTGGAGGGGAGAAACTGAAGCTTTCTTT. Translating it yields CASRLWRGETEAFF.

The V and J genes are TRBV28 and TRBJ2-1; D perhaps matches TRBD1 (6 bases). The germline CDR1 and CDR2 sequences are MDHEN and SYDVKM. The CDR3 totals 17 residues. Trimming took off 6 bases at V and 5 bases at J, with 23 bases between the two ends. CDR3 residues: CASSLPKTGKKDNEQFF. CDR3 bases: TGTGCCAGCAGCCTACCCAAGACAGGTAAAAAGGACAATGAGCAGTTCTTC.

The V gene is TRBV12-3 or TRBV12-4, the J gene TRBJ1-1, with D unresolved. V was pared by 2 bases and J by 1 base, with 11 bases between. This CDR3 has 15 amino acids. This CDR3 reads CASSLNRDSNTEAFF. CDR3 sequence (DNA): TGTGCCAGCAGTTTAAATAGGGATTCGAACACTGAAGCTTTCTTT.

CDR3 loop: CSARDQGHTDTQYF. CDR3 DNA sequence: TGCAGTGCTAGAGATCAGGGACACACAGATACGCAGTATTTT. This chain uses TRBV20-1 with TRBJ2-3, with D perhaps TRBD1 (6 bases). Germline CDR1 DFQATT, CDR2 SNEGSKA (reference sequence). The V end lost 0 bases, the J end lost 2 bases, and 9 bases lay between the germline ends. This CDR3 is built from 14 residues.

In this sample, this clonotype turned up a few times. V usage is TRBV20-1 and J usage is TRBJ2-1, with TRBD2 matching 7 bases. V trimming: 0 bases; J trimming: 6 bases; junction bases outside the gene matches: 17. This CDR3 comprises 18 residues. Germline V gene lookup returns CDR1 DFQATT and CDR2 SNEGSKA (reference sequence). The CDR3 sequence is CSARDRGGVWYEGNEQFF. CDR3 nucleotides: TGCAGTGCTAGAGACCGGGGAGGGGTCTGGTACGAGGGCAATGAGCAGTTCTTC.